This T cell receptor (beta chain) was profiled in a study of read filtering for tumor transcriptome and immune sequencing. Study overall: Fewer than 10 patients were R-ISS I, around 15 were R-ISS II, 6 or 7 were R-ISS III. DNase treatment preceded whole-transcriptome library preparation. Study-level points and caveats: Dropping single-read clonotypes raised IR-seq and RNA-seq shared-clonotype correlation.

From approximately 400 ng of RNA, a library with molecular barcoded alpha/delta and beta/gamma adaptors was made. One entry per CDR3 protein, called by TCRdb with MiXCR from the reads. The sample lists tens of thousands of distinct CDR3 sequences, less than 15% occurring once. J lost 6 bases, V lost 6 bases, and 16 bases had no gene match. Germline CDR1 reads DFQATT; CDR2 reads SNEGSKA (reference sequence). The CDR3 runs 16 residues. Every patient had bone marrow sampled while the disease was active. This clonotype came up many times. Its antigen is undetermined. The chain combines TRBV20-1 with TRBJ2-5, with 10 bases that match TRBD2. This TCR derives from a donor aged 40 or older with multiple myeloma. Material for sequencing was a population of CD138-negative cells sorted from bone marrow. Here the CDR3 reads CSATGTAGTSAQTQYF. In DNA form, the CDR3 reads TGCAGTGCAACCGGGACAGCCGGGACTAGCGCGCAGACCCAGTACTTC.